The clone carrying this T cell receptor (beta chain) was seen at least ten times. Its antigen is as yet unknown. Unique molecular identifiers were incorporated when the TCRbeta library was constructed. TCRdb re-called the PCR reads with MiXCR, one entry per CDR3 protein. The table includes about 29,000 distinct CDR3 sequences, 5.5% to 7.5% detected once. The source of the sample is a study of T-cell reconstitution after alpha-beta-depleted transplantation in children. Whole-study results and caveats: Newly made T cells mostly supplied T-cell counts and diversity one year after transplant. Expanded graft clones, several hundred of them, were reportedly the source of alpha-beta T cells about two months after transplant.

This TCR came from a male patient between 5 and 17 years old who had a stem cell transplant for acute myeloid leukemia, so the T cells may come from the graft donor. The material was PBMCs, mostly from graft donor cells, obtained 180 days after TCRalphabeta/CD19-depleted stem cell transplant.

The CDR3 DNA is TGCAGTGCTAGCCCGGGACAGGGAAACACTGAAGCTTTCTTT. It translates to CSASPGQGNTEAFF. The V and J genes are TRBV20-1 and TRBJ1-1; TRBD1 matches at 9 bases. J was trimmed by 2 bases and V by 3 bases; bases with no gene match: 4. In germline, CDR1 is DFQATT, CDR2 SNEGSKA (reference sequence). CDR3 length: 14 residues.